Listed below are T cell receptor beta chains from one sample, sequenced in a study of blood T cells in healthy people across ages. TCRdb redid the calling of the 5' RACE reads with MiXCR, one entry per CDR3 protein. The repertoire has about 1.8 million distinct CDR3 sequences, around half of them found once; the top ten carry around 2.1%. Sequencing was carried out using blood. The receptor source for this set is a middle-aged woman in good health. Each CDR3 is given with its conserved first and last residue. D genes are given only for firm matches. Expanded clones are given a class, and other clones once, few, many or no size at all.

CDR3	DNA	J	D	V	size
CASSPASVVADTQYF	TGTGCCAGCAGCCCGGCTAGCGTTGTCGCAGATACGCAGTATTTT	TRBJ2-3	-	TRBV7-6	few
CSARDGGLWEKLFF	TGCAGTGCTAGAGACGGCGGCCTATGGGAAAAACTGTTTTTT	TRBJ1-4	-	TRBV20-1	-
CASSVDGYKETQYF	TGTGCCAGCAGCGTAGACGGTTACAAAGAGACCCAGTACTTC	TRBJ2-5	-	TRBV7-2	once
CSVEGPGELTTEAFF	TGCAGCGTTGAAGGTCCGGGGGAATTGACCACTGAAGCTTTCTTT	TRBJ1-1	-	TRBV29-1	-
CASSPGEGTNEQYF	TGTGCCAGCAGTCCCGGGGAGGGGACGAACGAGCAGTACTTC	TRBJ2-7	TRBD2	TRBV28	few
CASRRALDPTGKNIQYF	TGTGCCAGCAGGAGAGCTCTGGATCCTACTGGAAAAAACATTCAGTACTTC	TRBJ2-4	-	TRBV6-2/TRBV6-3	-
CASTTIGESSYEQYF	TGTGCCAGCACCACGATTGGTGAGAGCTCCTACGAGCAGTACTTC	TRBJ2-7	-	TRBV6-2/TRBV6-3	-
CASSFLSGETQYF	TGTGCCAGCAGTTTCCTTAGCGGTGAGACCCAGTACTTC	TRBJ2-5	-	TRBV27	-
CASRLAGGSDEQFF	TGCGCCAGCAGACTAGCGGGGGGCAGCGATGAGCAGTTCTTC	TRBJ2-1	TRBD2	TRBV5-1	-
CATSEGTGGGYTF	TGTGCCACCAGTGAAGGGACAGGGGGTGGCTACACCTTC	TRBJ1-2	TRBD1	TRBV24-1	-
CASSKMGTGGFEAFF	TGTGCCAGCAGTAAAATGGGGACAGGGGGATTTGAAGCTTTCTTT	TRBJ1-1	TRBD1	TRBV7-2	once
CASSLYREEETQYF	TGTGCCAGCAGCTTGTACAGGGAGGAGGAGACCCAGTACTTC	TRBJ2-5	-	TRBV7-2	many
CASSSQGVGTEAFF	TGTGCCAGCAGCTCACAGGGGGTGGGAACTGAAGCTTTCTTT	TRBJ1-1	TRBD1	TRBV7-3	few
CASISLTGTYEQYF	TGTGCCAGCATTAGCCTGACAGGGACCTACGAGCAGTACTTC	TRBJ2-7	TRBD1	TRBV6-5	-
CASSVKTGELFF	TGTGCCAGCAGCGTAAAAACCGGGGAGCTGTTTTTT	TRBJ2-2	-	TRBV9	-
CASSYSGLGVRETQYF	TGTGCCAGCAGTTACTCGGGACTAGGGGTCCGGGAGACCCAGTACTTC	TRBJ2-5	TRBD2	TRBV6-6	few
CSVFLLGVPPNYGYTF	TGCAGCGTCTTTCTTTTAGGGGTCCCCCCTAACTATGGCTACACCTTC	TRBJ1-2	-	TRBV29-1	-
CASSVRAYNEQFF	TGTGCCAGCAGCGTCCGGGCTTACAATGAGCAGTTCTTC	TRBJ2-1	-	TRBV6-2/TRBV6-3	few
CSARTTGFNTEAFF	TGCAGTGCTAGGACGACAGGGTTTAACACTGAAGCTTTCTTT	TRBJ1-1	TRBD1	TRBV20-1	-
CASSSVGSMNTEAFF	TGTGCCAGCTCATCAGTTGGATCTATGAACACTGAAGCTTTCTTT	TRBJ1-1	-	TRBV18	-
CASSRRAGNKNIQYF	TGTGCCAGCAGCCGTCGAGCGGGGAACAAAAACATTCAGTACTTC	TRBJ2-4	TRBD2	TRBV9	-
CASSRGGVSNNEQFF	TGTGCCAGCAGCCGCGGGGGGGTTTCTAACAATGAGCAGTTCTTC	TRBJ2-1	TRBD2	TRBV5-6	-
CASSDTQSQETQYF	TGTGCCAGCAGTGACACTCAAAGCCAAGAGACCCAGTACTTC	TRBJ2-5	-	TRBV6-6	-
CASSWTGYNYGYTF	TGTGCCAGCAGTTGGACAGGGTATAACTATGGCTACACCTTC	TRBJ1-2	TRBD1	TRBV6-5	few
CASTSPGGGYTF	TGTGCCAGCACCTCCCCTGGTGGGGGCTACACCTTC	TRBJ1-2	-	TRBV27	-
CASSQTGTGGYEQYF	TGCGCCAGCAGCCAGACAGGGACAGGGGGCTACGAGCAGTACTTC	TRBJ2-7	TRBD1	TRBV4-3	many
CASSQAGRNTGELFF	TGTGCCAGCAGCCAAGCGGGCCGTAACACCGGGGAGCTGTTTTTT	TRBJ2-2	-	TRBV14	-
CASSQKLRGNQPQHF	TGTGCCAGCAGCCAGAAACTCAGGGGCAATCAGCCCCAGCATTTT	TRBJ1-5	-	TRBV4-2	-
CASSYGMSFTDTQYF	TGTGCCAGCAGTTACGGCATGTCTTTCACAGATACGCAGTATTTT	TRBJ2-3	-	TRBV6-5	-
CASSLASPGLAEPLQYF	TGTGCCAGCAGCTTAGCGTCACCGGGACTAGCGGAGCCCCTACAGTACTTC	TRBJ2-7	TRBD2	TRBV7-2	-
CSARPGGAYNEQFF	TGCAGTGCTAGACCCGGGGGGGCCTACAATGAGCAGTTCTTC	TRBJ2-1	TRBD2	TRBV20-1	-
CSAPGQGGYTF	TGCAGCGCCCCGGGACAGGGGGGCTACACCTTC	TRBJ1-2	TRBD1	TRBV29-1	-
CASSLGTGVAKNIQYF	TGTGCCAGCAGTTTGGGGACAGGAGTAGCCAAAAACATTCAGTACTTC	TRBJ2-4	TRBD1	TRBV12-3/TRBV12-4	few
CASSLGQGAGNEQFF	TGTGCCAGCAGCTTAGGACAGGGGGCAGGGAATGAGCAGTTCTTC	TRBJ2-1	TRBD1	TRBV7-2	many
CASTAYGRDTQYF	TGTGCCAGCACTGCCTATGGGCGGGATACGCAGTATTTT	TRBJ2-3	-	TRBV7-2	few
CSVRGGMGTDTQYF	TGCAGCGTCAGGGGTGGGATGGGGACAGATACGCAGTATTTT	TRBJ2-3	-	TRBV29-1	-
CASSLTRDSRGEKLFF	TGCGCCAGCAGCCTAACCCGGGACTCCCGAGGAGAAAAACTGTTTTTT	TRBJ1-4	-	TRBV4-1	-
CASTLTLSTDTQYF	TGTGCCAGCACCTTGACATTGAGCACAGATACGCAGTATTTT	TRBJ2-3	-	TRBV12-3/TRBV12-4	-
CASSQEGTSYNEQFF	TGCGCCAGCAGCCAAGAAGGAACAAGTTACAATGAGCAGTTCTTC	TRBJ2-1	-	TRBV4-3	few
CATSDVDSNGYTF	TGTGCCACCAGTGATGTGGACTCTAATGGCTACACCTTC	TRBJ1-2	-	TRBV24-1	-
CASSQRTVLAKNIQYF	TGCGCCAGCAGCCAAAGAACAGTCCTAGCCAAAAACATTCAGTACTTC	TRBJ2-4	-	TRBV4-3	-
CASSFEAGPKNIQYF	TGTGCCAGCAGCTTTGAAGCTGGACCCAAAAACATTCAGTACTTC	TRBJ2-4	-	TRBV11-3	-
CSAPQGPYGYTF	TGCAGTGCGCCCCAGGGACCCTATGGCTACACCTTC	TRBJ1-2	-	TRBV20-1	-
CASSAPSAGISEQYF	TGTGCCAGCAGCGCCCCTTCCGCAGGGATTAGCGAGCAGTACTTC	TRBJ2-7	-	TRBV9	-
CASSLMGGGTPGELFF	TGTGCCAGCAGTTTAATGGGTGGGGGAACCCCCGGGGAGCTGTTTTTT	TRBJ2-2	-	TRBV27	-
CAIRAGLSSYNEQYF	TGTGCCATCAGGGCGGGGTTAAGCTCCTACAATGAGCAGTACTTC	TRBJ2-7	-	TRBV10-3	-
CASSVAPKGTQYF	TGTGCCAGCAGTGTGGCACCCAAAGGGACCCAGTACTTC	TRBJ2-5	-	TRBV6-1	-